These 15 T cell receptor beta chains were all obtained from the same sample, sequenced in a study of T cell responses to AZD1222 COVID-19 vaccine. TCRdb's copy holds only in-frame clones and misses some; the assay was immunoSEQ multiplex PCR. The repertoire consists of 90,000 to 120,000 clones, with about 85% occurring once and the leading ten covering 3.5% to 4.5%. The sample was peripheral blood, taken on day 0 of AZD1222 vaccination. Source of these receptors: an adult in good health.

This chain links TRBV12-3 or TRBV12-4 with TRBJ1-5, with no clear D. This CDR3 contains 12 residues. V lost 5 bases, J lost 6 bases, and 8 bases lay in between. The CDR3 here is CASSGDRQPQHF. The CDR3 nucleotides are TGTGCCAGCAGTGGGGATCGTCAGCCCCAGCATTTT.

The chain uses TRBV29-1 and TRBJ1-2; perhaps TRBD1 as D (6 bases). This CDR3 is 12 amino acids long. Germline loops: CDR1 SQVTM, CDR2 ANQGSEA. Trimming took 6 bases from V and 5 from J, leaving 13 bases between them. The CDR3 loop reads CSVAGQGYGYTF. CDR3 bases: TGCAGCGTCGCGGGACAAGGATATGGCTACACCTTC.

This clone was counted a few times. The CDR3: CASSLRAGTANNEQFF. CDR3 DNA sequence: TGTGCCAGCAGTTTACGTGCCGGGACGGCCAACAATGAGCAGTTCTTC. The chain combines TRBV28 with TRBJ2-1; either TRBD1 or TRBD2 may supply D (5 bases each). In germline, CDR1 is MDHEN, CDR2 SYDVKM. This CDR3 has 16 residues. Trimming left V 2 bases short and J 5 bases short, with 16 bases between.

V is TRBV5-8 and J is TRBJ1-5, with 7 bases aligning to TRBD1. CDR1 and CDR2 from the germline V gene are SGHTS and YDEGEE. The CDR3 is 15 amino acids. The ends lost 4 bases at V and 1 base at J; junction bases unmatched: 5. CDR3 in amino acids: CASSQTGYSNQPQHF. Here the CDR3 DNA reads TGTGCCAGCAGCCAGACAGGGTACAGCAATCAGCCCCAGCATTTT.

In its sample, this clone is medium-sized (0.01 to 0.1%). J is TRBJ1-1 and V is TRBV6-5; no definite D call. From germline, CDR1 is MNHEY and CDR2 SVGAGI. The CDR3 has 13 residues. V was shortened by 6 bases and J by 11 bases, with 19 bases between the two germline ends. CDR3: CASRSFVRGEAFF. Written as DNA, the CDR3 is TGTGCCAGCAGGAGCTTCGTCCGGGGTGAGGCTTTCTTT.

By its share, this clone is large. V gene TRBV25-1 combines with J gene TRBJ2-2; no firm D call. CDR1 and CDR2 (germline): MGHDK, SYGVNS. This CDR3 is built from 13 residues. Deletions cut 5 bases from V and 6 bases from J, with 10 bases between. CDR3 sequence: CASSFSDAGELFF. As DNA, the CDR3 is TGTGCCAGCAGTTTTAGTGATGCCGGGGAGCTGTTTTTT. Together with reference TRBV25-1 and TRBJ2-2, the CDR3 gives the full variable domain: EADIYQTPRYLVIGTGKKITLECSQTMGHDKMYWYQQDPGMELHLIHYSYGVNSTEKGDLSSESTVSRIRTEHFPLTLESARPSHTSQYLCASSFSDAGELFFGEGSRLTVL.

This chain connects TRBV10-3 to TRBJ2-7, with D uncertain. CDR1 and CDR2 (germline): ENHRY, SYGVKD. This CDR3 has 11 residues. V was pared by 10 bases and J by 1 base, with 8 bases between. The CDR3 is CATRLSYEQYF. In DNA form, the CDR3 reads TGTGCCACGCGTCTTTCCTACGAGCAGTACTTC.

The chain has TRBV5-4 and TRBJ2-7; either TRBD1 or TRBD2 may fit D (5 bases each). There are 14 residues in the CDR3. Deletions cut 3 bases from V and 0 bases from J, with 10 bases between. The germline V gene encodes CDR1 SGHNT and CDR2 YYREEE (reference sequence). CDR3 sequence: CASSSGRHSYEQYF. CDR3 bases: TGTGCCAGCAGCTCGGGACGCCACTCCTACGAGCAGTACTTC.

This chain connects TRBV3-1 (or the pseudogene TRBV3-2) to TRBJ1-2, with a tentative D call TRBD1 (5 bases). The CDR3 consists of 15 residues. Germline lookup yields CDR1 LGHDT and CDR2 YNNKEL (reference sequence). Trimming left V 2 bases short and J 5 bases short, with 15 bases between. The CDR3 reads CASSQSDRVGYGYTF. CDR3 sequence (DNA): TGTGCCAGCAGCCAATCAGACAGAGTCGGATATGGCTACACCTTC.

The table lists this clone with many counts. The rearrangement joins TRBV9 to TRBJ2-1; 7 bases match TRBD1. Trimming took 1 base from V and 0 from J; bases not matched to a gene: 4. CDR3 length equals 16 residues. The germline V gene has CDR1 SGDLS and CDR2 YYNGEE. Written as DNA, the CDR3 is TGTGCCAGCAGCGTACGGGACAGCTACTCCTACAATGAGCAGTTCTTC. It codes for CASSVRDSYSYNEQFF.

In its sample, this clone was seen once. This chain connects TRBV30 to TRBJ1-1; 7 nucleotides match TRBD1. Trimming took 2 bases from V and 2 from J; bases not matched to a gene: 5. Germline assignment: CDR1 GTSNPN and CDR2 SVGIG (reference sequence). CDR3 length: 14 amino acids. The DNA for the CDR3 is TGTGCCTGGAGTCGCAGGGGGGGAAACACTGAAGCTTTCTTT. It codes for CAWSRRGGNTEAFF.

This chain joins TRBV7-6 and TRBJ1-4; the D gene is possibly TRBD1 (5 bases). Germline values: CDR1 SGHVS, CDR2 FNYEAQ. CDR3 size: 16 residues. The ends were cut back, 0 bases at V and 4 bases at J, with 12 bases in the middle. CDR3 region: CASSLATAGSNEKLFF. CDR3 nucleotide sequence: TGTGCCAGCAGCTTAGCTACCGCAGGGAGTAATGAAAAACTGTTTTTT.

This sequence joins TRBV30 and TRBJ1-5; TRBD1 might be the D (5 bases). CDR1 GTSNPN and CDR2 SVGIG come from the germline V gene (reference sequence). CDR3 size: 15 residues. Trimming stripped 2 bases from V and 1 base from J, with 12 bases between. The CDR3 loop reads CAWSPGTASNQPQHF. In nucleotides, the CDR3 is TGTGCCTGGAGTCCCGGGACGGCGAGCAATCAGCCCCAGCATTTT.

The CDR3 region has the DNA TGTGCCAGCAGCTTACGCACAGGGAACACTGAAGCTTTCTTT. It yields the protein CASSLRTGNTEAFF. This chain uses TRBV13 with TRBJ1-1, with TRBD1 as a possible D gene (5 bases). The CDR3 totals 14 residues. V was shortened by 2 bases and J by 1 base, with 8 bases between the two germline ends. Germline CDR1 and CDR2: PRHDT and FYEKMQ (reference sequence).

The chain carries TRBV9 and TRBJ2-7, with D maybe TRBD1 (5 bases). This CDR3 has 14 residues. Looked up from germline, CDR1 is SGDLS and CDR2 is YYNGEE. The ends were cut back, 0 bases at V and 7 bases at J, with 14 bases in the middle. This chain's CDR3 is CASSVDPQGREQYF. In DNA, the CDR3 is TGTGCCAGCAGCGTAGATCCCCAGGGAAGAGAGCAGTACTTC.